This T cell receptor (beta chain) was sequenced during a study of T-cell memory formation after mild COVID-19. Study observations and caveats: Researchers report contracting CD4+ clones mostly in CM and EM, with CD8+ clones in EMRA. Clones that shrank (day 15 to 85) were balanced CD4/CD8, whereas later expanders leaned CD4+. Memory from before infection featured some responding clones, which suggests cross-reactive memory joined.

It was 5'RACE with constant-segment primers that produced the TCR alpha and TCR beta cDNA libraries, which carried sample barcodes and UMIs. TCRdb analysed the 5' RACE reads with MiXCR anew, one entry per CDR3 protein. The sample includes 400,000 or so distinct CDR3 sequences, 20% of them seen just once. This clonotype was counted only a few times. The antigen is not known. The trim removed 4 bases at V and 5 bases at J, leaving 6 bases unmatched. Germline CDR1 SGHRS, CDR2 YFSETQ. CDR3 length: 15 amino acids. The sequenced sample was PBMCs or a T cell subset sorted from them (not recorded which). The chain combines TRBV5-1 with TRBJ1-6; TRBD1 agrees at 7 bases. The TCR comes from an adult woman who had mild COVID-19 (a few samples of this study predate the infection). Cell type and time point are not known. This CDR3 is CASSPRDSDNSPLHF. The CDR3 region has the DNA TGCGCCAGCAGCCCCAGGGACAGCGATAATTCACCCCTCCACTTT.